This T cell receptor beta chain was sequenced in a study of shared clonotypes between healthy human individuals. Libraries were prepared by immunoSEQ multiplex PCR; TCRdb keeps only in-frame clonotypes and omits some of them. Of about 2,500,000 clones in the sample, roughly 92% are singletons; the top ten hold around 0.15%. Germline V CDR1 and CDR2: LNHDA, SQIVND (reference sequence). J gave up 4 bases and V 5 bases, and 7 bases lay outside the gene matches. The CDR3 covers 15 residues. The specimen was naive CD4+ T cells sorted from blood. Noted subset: CD45RA+ positively selected. The sequence was collected from a man younger than 35 in good health. This chain links TRBV19 with TRBJ2-5, with 10 bases identical to TRBD1. The CDR3 loop reads CASSPRTGGTETQYF. DNA for the CDR3: TGTGCCAGTAGTCCTCGGACAGGGGGAACAGAGACCCAGTACTTC. Full variable domain (missing parts from reference TRBV19 and TRBJ2-5): DGGITQSPKYLFRKEGQNVTLSCEQNLNHDAMYWYRQDPGQGLRLIYYSQIVNDFQKGDIAEGYSVSREKKESFPLTVTSAQKNPTAFYLCASSPRTGGTETQYFGPGTRLLVL.